A few counts support the clone carrying this T cell receptor (beta chain). The data were obtained in a study of blood T cell repertoires in COVID-19. CDR3 length: 14 residues. Trimming removed 1 base from V and 4 bases from J; junction bases left unmatched: 3. In germline, CDR1 is SGHTA, CDR2 FQGNSA. In the original workflow: Cell counts per sample came from amplifying reference gene primers. The table came from immunoSEQ multiplex PCR; TCRdb's copy has only in-frame clones and leaves some out. V, J and clone size derive from that table, while D and trimming were established from the DNA sequence. This sample carries 150,000 to 200,000 clones, 80% to 90% of them seen once, and the ten largest clones take roughly 9%.

The V call is TRBV7-2, the J call TRBJ1-2; 7 bases are a match to TRBD1. What was sequenced was PBMCs or T cells enriched from blood (not recorded which). The receptor was derived from a woman under 30 who had recovered from COVID-19. CDR3 amino acids: CASSLEGAGYGYTF. The CDR3 region has the DNA TGTGCCAGCAGCTTAGAGGGGGCAGGCTATGGCTACACCTTC. The full variable domain, rest sourced from reference TRBV7-2 and TRBJ1-2, is GAGVSQSPSNKVTEKGKDVELRCDPISGHTALYWYRQSLGQGLEFLIYFQGNSAPDKSGLPSDRFSAERTGGSVSTLTIQRTQQEDSAVYLCASSLEGAGYGYTFGSGTRLTVV.